This is a list of T cell receptor beta chains from one sample in a study of blood T cell repertoires in COVID-19. Sequenced by immunoSEQ multiplex PCR; TCRdb stores in-frame clones only, minus some. The sample has around 130,000 clones; around four fifths are singletons. Material for sequencing was peripheral blood. Receptors were obtained from a middle-aged man with active or convalescent COVID-19. Each CDR3 is given with its conserved first and last residue. Fields, in order: V gene, J gene, CDR3 protein.

V: TRBV30; J: TRBJ1-4; CDR3: CAWEGTGGKKLFF
V: TRBV6-5; J: TRBJ2-1; CDR3: CATVEGGAGKNEQFF
V: TRBV19; J: TRBJ2-7; CDR3: CASSIDRNSYEQYF
V: TRBV27; J: TRBJ1-1; CDR3: CASSLSFWDNQRTEAFF
V: TRBV3-1/TRBV3-2; J: TRBJ2-3; CDR3: CASSRGTSGYTDTQYF
V: TRBV10-3; J: TRBJ2-6; CDR3: CATLSGANVLTF
V: TRBV9; J: TRBJ2-6; CDR3: CASSLGGAGANVLTF
V: TRBV5-1; J: TRBJ1-2; CDR3: CASSSGADYGYTF
V: TRBV6-1; J: TRBJ1-6; CDR3: CASSEAQGRANSPLHF
V: TRBV11-2; J: TRBJ1-5; CDR3: CASSFSGTEANQPQHF
V: TRBV5-1; J: TRBJ1-2; CDR3: CASSSTVNYGYTF
V: TRBV6-6; J: TRBJ2-7; CDR3: CASSKDTSSYEQYF
V: TRBV7-6; J: TRBJ2-1; CDR3: CASSLEGGAAYNEQFF
V: TRBV7-7; J: TRBJ2-2; CDR3: CASSYTNTGELFF
V: TRBV7-2; J: TRBJ1-4; CDR3: CASSPDRGNEKLFF
V: TRBV7-3; J: TRBJ2-7; CDR3: CASSKSQGNSEQYF
V: TRBV18; J: TRBJ2-5; CDR3: CASSPSSTGVQETQYF
V: TRBV12-5; J: TRBJ2-7; CDR3: CASGFGQGGEQYF
V: TRBV14; J: TRBJ2-4; CDR3: CASSQTSGGAGSKNIQYF
V: TRBV3-1/TRBV3-2; J: TRBJ2-3; CDR3: CASSQRTSGSTDTQYF
V: TRBV15; J: TRBJ2-7; CDR3: CATSRDRDRGSYEQYF
V: TRBV6-5; J: TRBJ1-5; CDR3: CASSSDSKIQPQHF
V: TRBV5-1; J: TRBJ2-7; CDR3: CASSLQSGGSYEQYF
V: TRBV18; J: TRBJ2-7; CDR3: CASSPATGGGSYEQYF
V: TRBV2; J: TRBJ1-4; CDR3: CASGGQGRTNEKLFF
V: TRBV27; J: TRBJ2-2; CDR3: CASISGGADTGELFF
V: TRBV3-1/TRBV3-2; J: TRBJ1-6; CDR3: CASSQRQIGAYSPLHF
V: TRBV2; J: TRBJ1-2; CDR3: CASSPLRTGRGGYTF
V: TRBV20-1; J: TRBJ2-3; CDR3: CSVSPGLAGGNTQYF
V: TRBV12-3/TRBV12-4; J: TRBJ2-7; CDR3: CASSPGQWEQYF
V: TRBV6-5; J: TRBJ1-1; CDR3: CASSYSMADNTEAFF
V: TRBV10-3; J: TRBJ1-1; CDR3: CAIGDSWGTEAFF
V: TRBV7-9; J: TRBJ1-6; CDR3: CASSLAGAANNSPLHF
V: TRBV5-6; J: TRBJ1-1; CDR3: CASSGRGPLNTEAFF
V: TRBV12-3/TRBV12-4; J: TRBJ2-6; CDR3: CASSLGSSNVLTF
V: TRBV2; J: TRBJ1-4; CDR3: CASSRNRLPNEKLFF
V: TRBV6-1; J: TRBJ2-7; CDR3: CASSEASGTRYEQYF
V: TRBV7-3; J: TRBJ2-1; CDR3: CASSPTSGAYNEQFF
V: TRBV7-2; J: TRBJ2-7; CDR3: CASSLEGTSGGYEQYF
V: TRBV5-1; J: TRBJ1-1; CDR3: CASSPGQMNTEAFF
V: TRBV6-1; J: TRBJ1-2; CDR3: CASSENSNYGYTF
V: TRBV27; J: TRBJ2-5; CDR3: CASSLRDKGTQYF
V: TRBV3-1/TRBV3-2; J: TRBJ2-1; CDR3: CASSQDLGAYNEQFF